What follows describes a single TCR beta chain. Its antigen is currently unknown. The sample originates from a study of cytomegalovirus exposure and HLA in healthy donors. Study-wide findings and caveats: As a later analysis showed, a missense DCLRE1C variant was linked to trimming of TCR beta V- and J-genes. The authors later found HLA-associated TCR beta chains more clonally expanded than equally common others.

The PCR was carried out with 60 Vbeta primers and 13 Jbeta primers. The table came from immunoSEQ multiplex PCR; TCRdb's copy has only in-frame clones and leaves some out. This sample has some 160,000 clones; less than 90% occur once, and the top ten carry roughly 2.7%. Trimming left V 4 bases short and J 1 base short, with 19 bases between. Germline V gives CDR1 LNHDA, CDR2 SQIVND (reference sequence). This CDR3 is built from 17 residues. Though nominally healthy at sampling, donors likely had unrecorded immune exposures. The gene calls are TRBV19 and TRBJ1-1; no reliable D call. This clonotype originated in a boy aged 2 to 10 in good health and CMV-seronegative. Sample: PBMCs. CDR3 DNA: TGTGCCAGTAGTAATCCACAGAGGCGGGGAAAGAACACTGAAGCTTTCTTT. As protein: CASSNPQRRGKNTEAFF.